Shown below are 11 T cell receptor beta chains from a single sample sequenced in a study of tumor and adjacent non-tumor tissue in lung cancer. The library came from three nested PCR rounds adapted from ARM-PCR protocols. TCRdb redid the calling of the multiplex PCR reads with MiXCR, one entry per CDR3 protein. The sample consists of 70,000 to 90,000 distinct CDR3 sequences, around 70% of them appearing once. This sample's RNA came from whole unsorted tissue. The normal lung tissue was taken more than 3 cm from the tumor edge. The specimen sequenced was distant non-tumor lung tissue. The source of these receptors is a woman aged 50 to 60 with non-small cell lung cancer.

About this clonotype: Since the CDR3 does not end with the conserved phenylalanine or tryptophan, this likely comes from a read error. The chain has TRBV11-2 and TRBJ2-1; D is perhaps TRBD2 (6 bases). Germline CDR1 SGHAT, CDR2 FQNNGV. The CDR3 has 16 residues. Trimming removed 5 bases at V and 10 bases at J, with 24 bases between. The CDR3 loop is CASSLVIGSSGPEQFL. CDR3 nucleotide sequence: TGTGCCAGCAGCCTAGTGATCGGGAGTAGCGGACCAGAGCAGTTCTTA.

This clonotype has a count of ten or more. V and J are TRBV20-1 and TRBJ2-1, with TRBD2 identical over 8 bases. The germline CDR1 and CDR2 sequences are DFQATT and SNEGSKA (reference sequence). Trimming removed 3 bases from V and 4 bases from J; junction bases left unmatched: 5. This CDR3 has 14 residues. The CDR3 sequence: CSASGREGYNEQFF. CDR3 coding DNA: TGCAGTGCTAGCGGCCGGGAGGGTTACAATGAGCAGTTCTTC.

Comments on this clonotype: This may stem from a read error, because a much larger clone lies one nucleotide away. The chain links TRBV4-1 to TRBJ2-4, with a tentative D call TRBD2 (7 bases). CDR1 MGHRA and CDR2 YSYEKL come from the germline V gene. This CDR3 has 16 residues. This CDR3 is CARSQEWVFRGAIQYF. CDR3 sequence (DNA): TGCGCCAGGAGCCAAGAGTGGGTCTTTCGGGGGGCCATTCAGTACTTC.

Points on this clonotype: An end of the junction differs from the germline gene, which may be a read error. This chain links TRBV20-1 with TRBJ2-7; TRBD2 is a possible D gene (6 bases). The CDR3 loop spans 15 amino acids. CDR1 is DFQATT and CDR2 is SNEGSKA in the germline V gene (reference sequence). This chain's CDR3 is CSARGISGNTYVQYF. The CDR3 DNA reads as TGCAGTGCTAGGGGGATTAGCGGCAACACCTACGTGCAGTACTTC.

With regard to this clonotype: This may stem from a read error, because a much larger clone lies one nucleotide away. The chain combines TRBV4-1 with TRBJ2-1, with TRBD2 identical over 11 bases. The CDR3 totals 16 residues. The germline V gene has CDR1 MGHRA and CDR2 YSYEKL. In DNA, the CDR3 is TGCGCCAGCAGCCGAACTAGCGGGAGCTCCTACAATGAGCAGTTATTC. As protein: CASSRTSGSSYNEQLF.

With regard to this clonotype: Its ends do not fully match the called genes, so a read error is possible. CDR3 in DNA: TGTGTCAGCAACTCTCGGTATAAGGCGGGGGCGGGCTCCTACGAGCAGTACTTC. Protein product: CVSNSRYKAGAGSYEQYF. The chain employs TRBV7-2 and TRBJ2-7; TRBD2 might be the D (7 bases). Germline V lookup: CDR1 SGHTA, CDR2 FQGNSA. This CDR3 has 18 amino acids. Together with reference TRBV7-2 and TRBJ2-7, the CDR3 gives the full variable domain: GAGVSQSPSNKVTEKGKDVELRCDPISGHTALYWYRQSLGQGLEFLIYFQGNSAPDKSGLPSDRFSAERTGGSVSTLTIQRTQQEDSAVYLCVSNSRYKAGAGSYEQYFGPGTRLTVT.

This clonotype qualifies as large (0.1 to 1%). The chain links TRBV11-2 to TRBJ2-2; perhaps D is TRBD1 or TRBD2 (5 bases each). The CDR3 totals 17 residues. Germline V gene lookup returns CDR1 SGHAT and CDR2 FQNNGV. V was trimmed by 3 bases and J by 4 bases, leaving 18 bases between them. CDR3 sequence: CASSFGGSRISTGELFF. In nucleotides, the CDR3 is TGTGCCAGCAGCTTTGGGGGTAGCAGAATTTCCACCGGGGAGCTGTTTTTT.

Comment on this clonotype: A much bigger clone sits one base away, suggesting this may be a read error. The V call is TRBV4-3, the J call TRBJ2-1; D is unclear. Germline CDR1 is LGHNA and CDR2 is YSLEER. CDR3 length: 13 amino acids. DNA of the CDR3: TGCGCCAGCAGTCACTCAGGCCACAATGGGCAGTTCTTC. It codes for CASSHSGHNGQFF.

Concerning this clonotype: Sequence at one end of the junction differs from germline and may be a read error. The chain joins TRBV11-1 to TRBJ2-3; 7 bases align to TRBD1. The CDR3 is made up of 14 amino acids. CDR1 and CDR2 from the germline V gene are SGHAT and FQDESV (reference sequence). The CDR3 DNA is TGTGCCAGCAGTTTGGCGACCGGGACAGATACGCACTATTTT. As protein: CASSLATGTDTHYF.

Notes on this clonotype: One junction end disagrees with the germline gene, perhaps due to a read error. The chain couples TRBV6-2 or TRBV6-3 to TRBJ2-4; D may be TRBD1 or TRBD2 (5 bases each). CDR3 length equals 16 residues. Germline V gene data show CDR1 as MNHEY and CDR2 as SVGEGT. In DNA form, the CDR3 reads TGTACCAGCAGTTACTCCCCCGTAATGGGGGATAACATTCAGTACTTC. Its translation: CTSSYSPVMGDNIQYF.

Turning to this clonotype: This likely comes from a read error, as the CDR3 has no conserved phenylalanine or tryptophan at its end. The genes are TRBV10-3 and TRBJ2-7; D is possibly TRBD1 or TRBD2 (5 bases each). CDR3 size: 15 residues. Germline CDR1 and CDR2: ENHRY and SYGVKD. V shed 2 bases and J shed 3 bases, with 14 bases lying between them. CDR3 protein: CAISEPGQMIYEQYL. CDR3 nucleotide sequence: TGTGCCATCAGTGAGCCGGGGCAGATGATCTACGAGCAGTACCTC.